A single sample is the source of the 28 T cell receptor beta chains below, sequenced in a study of tumor-infiltrating lymphocytes in primary liver carcinoma (dated by TCRdb to the late 2010s). Without any cell sorting, total RNA and DNA were extracted together from roughly 20-30 mg of bulk tissue using the AllPrep DNA/RNA mini kit. Sequencing took place on an Illumina HiSeq 2500. A constant-region primer and ProtoScript II reverse transcriptase were used to reverse-transcribe TCRbeta-specific cDNA from around 480 ng total RNA. The TCRbeta libraries were prepared through three rounds of nested multiplex PCR following a slightly modified ARM-PCR procedure. Multiplex TRBV1-TRBV30 forward primers and a Cbeta reverse primer were used in the first two PCR rounds, each of which was run for around 10 cycles. Using fastp at Q25 and MiXCR, TCRdb reprocessed the public reads and kept productive beta chains. A single entry per CDR3 protein holds the most common genes and DNA from its merged rows. This sample comprises roughly 30,000 distinct CDR3 sequences, 76% of them detected only once. Of the sample, roughly 34% falls within the top ten clones.

The sample comprised liver tumor tissue from sampling region 5. What this sample's cell subset or site label stands for: tumor region T5, tumor centre. The receptors stem from a middle-aged man with primary liver carcinoma and hepatitis B virus infection.

For this clonotype: A read error may produce the germline difference seen at one junction end. The gene calls are TRBV11-2 and TRBJ2-1; 7 positions match TRBD2. CDR3 length equals 19 residues. Per the germline V gene, CDR1 is SGHAT and CDR2 is FQNNGV. CDR3 in amino acids: CASSLDGRFSGTLYYGQFF. For the CDR3, the DNA is TGTGCGAGCAGCTTAGATGGGCGATTCAGCGGGACCCTTTACTATGGGCAGTTCTTC.

This sequence joins TRBV11-1 and TRBJ2-7, with 8 bases matching TRBD1. The CDR3 covers 14 residues. The V gene end was trimmed by 7 bases and the J gene end by 9 bases; junction bases not matched to a gene: 14. Germline-derived CDR1 and CDR2 are SGHAT and FQDESV (reference sequence). The CDR3 is CASNPGQGPGGQYF. CDR3 nucleotide sequence: TGTGCCAGCAACCCCGGACAGGGTCCAGGCGGGCAGTACTTC.

Relative to its sample, this clonotype is large. This chain connects TRBV11-1 to TRBJ2-1; 8 bases align to TRBD1. After removal of 0 bases from V and 3 bases from J, the junction contained 4 bases not matched to a gene. The CDR3 extends over 16 amino acids. Germline loops: CDR1 SGHAT, CDR2 FQDESV (reference sequence). CDR3 nucleotides: TGTGCCAGCAGCTTAGCGGACAGGGCGTACTACAATGAGCAGTTCTTC. Translated, it gives CASSLADRAYYNEQFF. Variable domain in full (rest from reference TRBV11-1 and TRBJ2-1): EAEVAQSPRYKITEKSQAVAFWCDPISGHATLYWYRQILGQGPELLVQFQDESVVDDSQLPKDRFSAERLKGVDSTLKIQPAELGDSAMYLCASSLADRAYYNEQFFGPGTRLTVL.

V usage is TRBV11-2 and J usage is TRBJ2-1, with D perhaps assigned TRBD1 or TRBD2 (5 bases each). This CDR3 comprises 17 residues. Trimming left V 2 bases short and J 9 bases short, with 23 bases between. CDR1 and CDR2 (germline): SGHAT, FQNNGV. The CDR3: CASSLLPPRGAEGEQFF. DNA of the CDR3: TGTGCCAGCAGCTTACTTCCACCGAGGGGAGCCGAGGGTGAGCAGTTCTTC.

About this clonotype itself: Because the CDR3 is missing its conserved closing phenylalanine or tryptophan, this is likely a read error. This chain joins TRBV4-2 and TRBJ2-7; TRBD2 aligns across 7 bases. This CDR3 has 15 amino acids. Trimming at V came to 4 bases and at J to 4 bases, leaving 10 bases not matched to a gene. Germline V gene data show CDR1 as LGHNA and CDR2 as YNFKEQ. For the CDR3, the DNA is TGTGCCAGCAGCCCATTAGCGGGTGATCAATACGAGCAGTACCTC. Translation gives CASSPLAGDQYEQYL.

J is TRBJ1-1 and V is TRBV10-3; D call uncertain. V shed 2 bases and J shed 5 bases, with 15 bases lying between them. Germline-derived CDR1 and CDR2 are ENHRY and SYGVKD. The CDR3 is made up of 15 amino acids. As DNA, the CDR3 is TGTGCCATCAGTGAGCGGCTGATAGTTAAGACTGAAGCTTTCTTT. Translation gives CAISERLIVKTEAFF.

The chain couples TRBV6-5 to TRBJ2-7; 10 positions match TRBD2. J lost 2 bases, V lost 10 bases, and 8 bases had no gene match. Germline lookup yields CDR1 MNHEY and CDR2 SVGAGI. The CDR3 is made up of 14 amino acids. CDR3 coding DNA: TGTGCCAACCATACTAGCGGGACGGCCTACGAGCAGTACTTC. It translates to CANHTSGTAYEQYF.

Comment on this clonotype: At one of its ends the junction is not consistent with the germline gene, which may arise from a read error. V is TRBV10-3 and J is TRBJ1-6; D gene uncertain. The CDR3 is made up of 15 amino acids. Germline V CDR1 and CDR2: ENHRY, SYGVKD. The CDR3 coding sequence is TGTGCCATAAGTGAGTCTGAGGCGACGAATTCACCCCTCCACTTT. Encoded protein: CAISESEATNSPLHF.

This clonotype has ten or more counts. The chain employs TRBV4-3 and TRBJ2-7, with 9 bases fitting TRBD2. The V gene's germline CDR1 is LGHNA and CDR2 YSLEER. The length of the CDR3 is 15 residues. The V segment lost 0 bases and the J segment 4 bases; nucleotides outside the gene matches: 4. The CDR3 DNA reads TGCGCCAGCAGCCAAGAACGGGCGGGAGGGTACGAGCAGTACTTC. The encoded protein is CASSQERAGGYEQYF.

For this clonotype: A read error may account for a junction end that differs from germline. V and J are TRBV6-5 and TRBJ2-6; D tentatively reads TRBD1 or TRBD2 (5 bases each). The CDR3 sequence is 14 residues long. Germline V lookup: CDR1 MNHEY, CDR2 SVGAGI. The CDR3 DNA is TGTGCCAGCAGTCAAGACTCAGGGACCAACGTCCTGGCTTTC. As protein: CASSQDSGTNVLAF.

This chain joins TRBV4-2 and TRBJ2-7, with D hard to call. The length of the CDR3 is 13 residues. The germline gives CDR1 LGHNA, CDR2 YNFKEQ. Trimming left V 4 bases short and J 3 bases short, with 10 bases between. The CDR3: CASSLGRGYEQYF. The CDR3 DNA sequence: TGTGCCAGCAGCCTAGGACGAGGCTACGAGCAGTACTTC.

Remarks on this clonotype: An end of the junction does not agree with germline; a read error may underlie this. The chain recombines TRBV6-1 with TRBJ2-3, with D possibly TRBD2 on 5 matching bases. Looked up from germline, CDR1 is MNHNS and CDR2 is SASEGT. The CDR3 has 16 residues. The CDR3 is CTSSALGGSITDTQYF. The CDR3 region has the DNA TGTACCAGCAGTGCGCTTGGCGGGTCTATCACAGATACGCAGTATTTT.

The V and J genes are TRBV6-5 and TRBJ2-4; D might be TRBD2 (9 bases). V shed 6 bases and J shed 1 base, with 31 bases lying between them. The germline V gene encodes CDR1 MNHEY and CDR2 SVGAGI. There are 21 residues in the CDR3. The CDR3 loop reads CASSRTGSHAAGGTAKNIQYF. As DNA, the CDR3 is TGTGCCAGCAGCAGGACAGGGTCCCACGCAGCGGGAGGTACCGCCAAAAACATTCAGTACTTC.

This clonotype appeared a few times. An end of the junction does not agree with germline; a read error may underlie this. The chain links TRBV11-1 to TRBJ2-5, with 7 bases that match TRBD1. There are 14 residues in the CDR3. Per the germline V gene, CDR1 is SGHAT and CDR2 is FQDESV (reference sequence). CDR3 residues: CVSSLNRGQETQYF. The CDR3 bases are TGTGTCAGCAGCCTTAACCGGGGACAGGAGACCCAGTACTTC.

Note on this clonotype: Mismatch with germline at one junction end may stem from a read error. J is TRBJ2-1 and V is TRBV5-6; TRBD2 aligns across 12 bases. CDR3 length equals 15 residues. The germline V gene encodes CDR1 SGHDT and CDR2 YYEEEE. CDR3 sequence: CASGERLAGGLEQFF. The CDR3 nucleotides read TGCGCCAGCGGTGAACGGCTAGCGGGAGGGCTGGAGCAGTTCTTC.

As to this clonotype: Germline is not matched at one junction end, which may reflect a read error. The V call is TRBV28, the J call TRBJ2-2; 9 positions match TRBD1. The CDR3 covers 14 residues. CDR1 MDHEN and CDR2 SYDVKM come from the germline V gene. CDR3: CTSRGTGKSGKLFF. Written as DNA, the CDR3 is TGTACCAGCAGAGGGACAGGGAAGTCCGGGAAGCTGTTTTTT.

The chain has TRBV29-1 and TRBJ2-7; TRBD1 or TRBD2 may be the D gene (6 bases each). The CDR3 is 15 residues long. Germline values: CDR1 SQVTM, CDR2 ANQGSEA. CDR3 loop: CDVGGPGSRGYEQYF. The DNA for the CDR3 is TGCGACGTCGGGGGCCCCGGGAGCAGAGGCTACGAGCAGTACTTC.

Notes on this clonotype: In this CDR3 the conserved last residue, phenylalanine or tryptophan, is missing, so a read error is likely. The V and J genes are TRBV10-2 and TRBJ2-7, with D hard to call. The CDR3 length is 12 residues. V gave up 8 bases and J gave up 4 bases, with 12 bases separating them. Germline loops: CDR1 WSHSY, CDR2 SAAADI. This CDR3 reads CASGHYPYEQYS. The CDR3 DNA reads as TGCGCCAGCGGGCACTATCCTTACGAGCAGTACTCC.

The chain uses TRBV6-5 and TRBJ2-2; D ambiguous. Germline CDR1 reads MNHEY; CDR2 reads SVGAGI. Trimming shortened V by 7 bases and J by 9 bases, and 21 bases separated the two germline ends. The CDR3 is made up of 15 amino acids. This CDR3 reads CASTCRSVRPWELFF. CDR3 coding DNA: TGTGCCAGCACTTGCAGGTCCGTCAGGCCCTGGGAGCTGTTTTTT.

Concerning this clonotype: The conserved closing phenylalanine or tryptophan is absent in this CDR3, likely reflecting a read error. The V gene is TRBV6-5, the J gene TRBJ2-5, with 9 bases identical to TRBD1. Germline V gene lookup returns CDR1 MNHEY and CDR2 SVGAGI. The CDR3 contains 15 residues. Trimming cost V 2 bases and J 7 bases; bases outside gene matches: 8. The CDR3 nucleotides read TGTGCCAGCAGTTACACCGGGACAGGGAAAAGGACCCAGTACCTC. Translated, it gives CASSYTGTGKRTQYL.

The DNA of the CDR3 is TGTGCCAGCAGCTATCGCCGGAACAATTTAGTTACAGATACGCAGTATTTT. Amino acids: CASSYRRNNLVTDTQYF. This chain links TRBV12-3 or TRBV12-4 with TRBJ2-3; no clear D gene. The CDR3 extends over 17 amino acids. Trimming left V 6 bases short and J 3 bases short, with 22 bases between.

This clonotype was recorded a few times. Relative to the germline gene, one junction end is altered; a read error may explain this. This chain uses TRBV4-1 with TRBJ1-2; 8 bases align to TRBD1. The CDR3 sequence is 14 residues long. The germline gives CDR1 MGHRA, CDR2 YSYEKL. The DNA for the CDR3 is TGCGTCAGCAGCCAGGGGGACAGGAACTATGGCCACACCTTC. Translating gives CVSSQGDRNYGHTF.

This clonotype was detected ten times or more. This chain joins TRBV30 and TRBJ1-6, with D possibly TRBD1 on 5 matching bases. V dropped 1 base and J dropped 5 bases, with 12 bases sitting between them. The germline gives CDR1 GTSNPN, CDR2 SVGIG (reference sequence). The CDR3 runs to 15 residues. The CDR3 nucleotides are TGTGCCTGGAGTGGGGGGGTAAGGGATAATTCACCCCTCCACTTT. Translating gives CAWSGGVRDNSPLHF.

The table lists this clonotype with a count of one. The rearrangement joins TRBV11-2 to TRBJ2-2; D is possibly TRBD2 (6 bases). Trimming took off 1 base at V and 3 bases at J, with 9 bases between the two ends. The CDR3 extends over 15 amino acids. Germline lookup yields CDR1 SGHAT and CDR2 FQNNGV. CDR3 sequence: CASSLGVADTGELFF. CDR3 bases: TGTGCCAGCAGCTTAGGGGTAGCGGACACCGGGGAGCTGTTTTTT. Drawing the rest from reference TRBV11-2 and TRBJ2-2, the complete variable domain is EAGVAQSPRYKIIEKRQSVAFWCNPISGHATLYWYQQILGQGPKLLIQFQNNGVVDDSQLPKDRFSAERLKGVDSTLKIQPAKLEDSAVYLCASSLGVADTGELFFGEGSRLTVL.

Note on this clonotype: One end of the junction fails to match germline, which may point to a read error. V usage is TRBV5-4 and J usage is TRBJ2-5, with 10 bases aligning to TRBD2. The germline V gene encodes CDR1 SGHNT and CDR2 YYREEE (reference sequence). The CDR3 extends over 17 amino acids. CDR3 loop: CANSDLRTAGGGETQYF. In DNA form, the CDR3 reads TGTGCCAACAGCGATCTCCGCACAGCGGGAGGGGGAGAGACCCAGTACTTC.

As for this clonotype: This likely comes from a read error, as the CDR3 has no conserved phenylalanine or tryptophan at its end. The V gene is TRBV11-3, the J gene TRBJ2-1; D remains ambiguous. V was pared by 4 bases and J by 1 base, with 14 bases between. Germline V gene sequence: CDR1 SGHNT, CDR2 YENEEA. The CDR3 is 16 residues long. CDR3 bases: TGTGCCAGCAGCTCAGGCGGCCGGAATTCCTACAATGAGCAGTTCCTC. Amino acid sequence: CASSSGGRNSYNEQFL.

For this clonotype: No conserved phenylalanine or tryptophan is present at the end of the CDR3, so a read error is the likely explanation. The gene calls are TRBV12-3 or TRBV12-4 and TRBJ2-7; the match to TRBD1 covers 8 bases. Trimming at V came to 10 bases and at J to 3 bases, leaving 14 bases not matched to a gene. This CDR3 region has 15 residues. The CDR3 DNA follows: TGTGCCATCAGCCCCGGACAGGGAACGCACTACGAGCAGTACTCC. It specifies CAISPGQGTHYEQYS.

The chain carries TRBV10-3 and TRBJ2-1, with TRBD2 matching 8 bases. The J call may be mistaken, given a closer DNA end match to TRBJ2-7. Germline V lookup: CDR1 ENHRY, CDR2 SYGVKD. The CDR3 contains 18 residues. CDR3 residues: CAISESPLVAGGSQEQYF. Here the CDR3 DNA reads TGTGCCATCAGTGAGTCCCCCCTCGTGGCGGGAGGCTCGCAAGAGCAGTACTTC.